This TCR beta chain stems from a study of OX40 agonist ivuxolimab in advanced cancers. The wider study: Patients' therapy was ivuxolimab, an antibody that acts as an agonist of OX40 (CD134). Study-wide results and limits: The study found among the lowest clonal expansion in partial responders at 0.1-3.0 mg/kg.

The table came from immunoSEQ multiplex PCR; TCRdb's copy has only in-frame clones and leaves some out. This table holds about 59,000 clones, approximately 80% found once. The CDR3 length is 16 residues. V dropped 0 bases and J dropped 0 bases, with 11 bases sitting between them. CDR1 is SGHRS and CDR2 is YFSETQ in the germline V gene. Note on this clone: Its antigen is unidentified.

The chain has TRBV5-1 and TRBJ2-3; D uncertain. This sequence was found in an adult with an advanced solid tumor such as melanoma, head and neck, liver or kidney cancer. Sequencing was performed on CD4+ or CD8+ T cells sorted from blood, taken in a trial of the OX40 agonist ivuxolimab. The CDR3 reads CASSLGIGQSTDTQYF. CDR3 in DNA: TGCGCCAGCAGCTTGGGTATAGGTCAGAGCACAGATACGCAGTATTTT.